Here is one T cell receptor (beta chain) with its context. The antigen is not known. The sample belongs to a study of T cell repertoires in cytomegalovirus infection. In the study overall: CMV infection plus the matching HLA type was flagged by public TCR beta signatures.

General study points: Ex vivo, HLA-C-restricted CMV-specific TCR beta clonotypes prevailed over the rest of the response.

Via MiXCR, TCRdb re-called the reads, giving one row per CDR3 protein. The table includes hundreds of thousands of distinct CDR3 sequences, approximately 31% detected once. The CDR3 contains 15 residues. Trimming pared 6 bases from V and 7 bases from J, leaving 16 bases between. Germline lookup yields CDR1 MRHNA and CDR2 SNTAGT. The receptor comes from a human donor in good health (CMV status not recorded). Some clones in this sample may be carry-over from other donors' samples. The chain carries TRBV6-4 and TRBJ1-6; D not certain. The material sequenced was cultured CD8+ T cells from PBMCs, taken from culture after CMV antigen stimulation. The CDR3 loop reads CASREVPVQNSPLHF. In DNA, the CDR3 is TGTGCCAGCAGGGAGGTTCCAGTACAAAATTCACCCCTCCACTTT.